This TCR beta chain derives from a study of T cells in Graves' hyperthyroidism and ophthalmopathy. Disease lasting under 3 months, a NOSPECS grade of at least 4, and a Clinical Activity Score of at least 3 were features of the ophthalmopathy patients. Whole-study results and caveats: Blood also carried most thyroid clonotypes expanded above 0.001. The authors' 13 V-J model separated ophthalmopathy from stable hyperthyroidism.

This clonotype was picked up a small number of times. Its antigen is undetermined. Per germline, CDR1 SNHLY and CDR2 FYNNEI. CDR3 size: 16 residues. The V gene end was trimmed by 4 bases and the J gene end by 5 bases; junction bases not matched to a gene: 13. Amplified TCR beta CDR3 regions came from RNA transcripts. TCR CDR3 regions were first amplified by RT-PCR with HTBI primers. TCRdb analysed the multiplex PCR reads with MiXCR anew, one entry per CDR3 protein. The data show about 610,000 distinct CDR3 sequences, around 15% seen once. The rearrangement joins TRBV2 to TRBJ2-5; 7 bases are shared with TRBD1. Sequenced sample: blood. The TCR sequence derives from a woman aged 40 to 50 with Graves' ophthalmopathy. DNA for the CDR3: TGTGCCAGCAGTGGAAGGGGGCTAGGGAACGAGGAGACCCAGTACTTC. Amino acids: CASSGRGLGNEETQYF.